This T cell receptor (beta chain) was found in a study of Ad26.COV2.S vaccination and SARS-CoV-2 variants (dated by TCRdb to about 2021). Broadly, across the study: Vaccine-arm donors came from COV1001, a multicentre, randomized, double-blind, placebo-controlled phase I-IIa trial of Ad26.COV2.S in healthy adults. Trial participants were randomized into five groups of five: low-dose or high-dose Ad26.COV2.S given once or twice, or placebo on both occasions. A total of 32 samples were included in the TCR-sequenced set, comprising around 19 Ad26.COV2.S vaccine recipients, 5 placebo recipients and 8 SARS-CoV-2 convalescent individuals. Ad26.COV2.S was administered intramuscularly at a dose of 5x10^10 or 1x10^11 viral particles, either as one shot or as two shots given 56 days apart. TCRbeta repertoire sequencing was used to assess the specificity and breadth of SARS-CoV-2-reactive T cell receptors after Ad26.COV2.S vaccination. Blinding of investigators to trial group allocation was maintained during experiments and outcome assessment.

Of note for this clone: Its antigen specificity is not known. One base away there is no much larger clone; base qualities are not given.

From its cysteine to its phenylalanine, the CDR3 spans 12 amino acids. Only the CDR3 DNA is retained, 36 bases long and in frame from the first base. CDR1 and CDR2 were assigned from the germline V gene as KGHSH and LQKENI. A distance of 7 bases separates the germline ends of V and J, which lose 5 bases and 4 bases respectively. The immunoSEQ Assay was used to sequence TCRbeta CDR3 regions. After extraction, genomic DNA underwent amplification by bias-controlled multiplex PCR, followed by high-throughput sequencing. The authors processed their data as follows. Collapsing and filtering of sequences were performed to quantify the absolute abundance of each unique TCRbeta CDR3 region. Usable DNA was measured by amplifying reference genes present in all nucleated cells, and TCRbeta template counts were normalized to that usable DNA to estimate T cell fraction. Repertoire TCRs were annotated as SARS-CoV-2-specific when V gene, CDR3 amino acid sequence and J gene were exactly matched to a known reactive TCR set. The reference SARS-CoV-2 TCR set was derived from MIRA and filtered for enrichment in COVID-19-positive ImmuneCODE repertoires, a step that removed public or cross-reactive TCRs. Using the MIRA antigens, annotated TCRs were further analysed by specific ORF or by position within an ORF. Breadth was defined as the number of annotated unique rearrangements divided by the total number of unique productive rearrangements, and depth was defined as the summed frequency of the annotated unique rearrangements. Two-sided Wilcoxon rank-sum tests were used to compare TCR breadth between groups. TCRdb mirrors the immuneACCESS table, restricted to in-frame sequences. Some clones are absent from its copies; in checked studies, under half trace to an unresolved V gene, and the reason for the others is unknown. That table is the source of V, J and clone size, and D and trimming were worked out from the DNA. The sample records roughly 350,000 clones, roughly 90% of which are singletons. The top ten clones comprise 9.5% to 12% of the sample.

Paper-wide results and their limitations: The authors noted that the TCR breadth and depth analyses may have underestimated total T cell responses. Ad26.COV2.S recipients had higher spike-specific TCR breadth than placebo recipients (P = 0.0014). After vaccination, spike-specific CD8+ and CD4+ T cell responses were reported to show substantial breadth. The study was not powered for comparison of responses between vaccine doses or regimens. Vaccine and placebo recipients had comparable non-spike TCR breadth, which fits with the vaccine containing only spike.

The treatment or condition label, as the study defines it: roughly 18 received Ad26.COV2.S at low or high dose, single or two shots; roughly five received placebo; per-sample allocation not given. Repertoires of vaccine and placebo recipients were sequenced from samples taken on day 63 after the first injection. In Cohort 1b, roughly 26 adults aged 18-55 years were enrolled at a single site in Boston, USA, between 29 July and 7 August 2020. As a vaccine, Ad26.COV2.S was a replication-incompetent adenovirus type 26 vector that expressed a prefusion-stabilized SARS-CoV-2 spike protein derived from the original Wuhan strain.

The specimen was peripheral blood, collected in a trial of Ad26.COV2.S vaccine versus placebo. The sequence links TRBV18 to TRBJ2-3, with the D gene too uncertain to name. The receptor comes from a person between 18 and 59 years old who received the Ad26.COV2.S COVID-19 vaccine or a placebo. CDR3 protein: CASSTVADTQYF. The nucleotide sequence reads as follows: TGTGCCAGCTCAACAGTGGCAGATACGCAGTATTTT.